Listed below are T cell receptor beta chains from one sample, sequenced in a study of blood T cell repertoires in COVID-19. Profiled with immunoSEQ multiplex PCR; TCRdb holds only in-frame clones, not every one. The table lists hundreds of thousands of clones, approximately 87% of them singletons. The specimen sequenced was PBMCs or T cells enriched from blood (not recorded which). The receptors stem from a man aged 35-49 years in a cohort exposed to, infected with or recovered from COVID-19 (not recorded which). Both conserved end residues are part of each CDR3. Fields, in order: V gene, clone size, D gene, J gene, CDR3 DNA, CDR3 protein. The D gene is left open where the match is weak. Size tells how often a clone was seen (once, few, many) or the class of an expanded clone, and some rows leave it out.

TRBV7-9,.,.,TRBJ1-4,TGTGCCAGCAGCTCAGAAGGGGTGACTAATGAAAAACTGTTTTTT,CASSSEGVTNEKLFF
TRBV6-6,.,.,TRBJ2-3,TGTGCCAGCAGTTCCCTCGGGGATACGCAGTATTTT,CASSSLGDTQYF
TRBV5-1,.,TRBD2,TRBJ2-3,TGCGCCAGCAGCATGGGACTAGCGGCCCGAAGTGGCACAGATACGCAGTATTTT,CASSMGLAARSGTDTQYF
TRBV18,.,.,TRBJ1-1,TGTGCCAGCTCACAGACAGGGAACACTGAAGCTTTCTTT,CASSQTGNTEAFF
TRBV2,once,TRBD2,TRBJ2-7,TGTGCCAGCAGTATATCTAGCGGGCACTACGAGCAGTACTTC,CASSISSGHYEQYF
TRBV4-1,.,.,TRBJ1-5,TGCGCCAGCAGCCAACTCCCAGTACAGCCCCAGCATTTT,CASSQLPVQPQHF
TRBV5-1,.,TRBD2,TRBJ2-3,TGCGCCAGCAGCGGGGGACTAGTTTCCGATACGCAGTATTTT,CASSGGLVSDTQYF
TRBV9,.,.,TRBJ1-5,TGTGCCAGCAGCTTAGGACATAGCAATCAGCCCCAGCATTTT,CASSLGHSNQPQHF
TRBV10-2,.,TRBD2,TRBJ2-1,TGCGCCAGCAACCAGGGACTAGCGGGAGTCAATGAGCAGTTCTTC,CASNQGLAGVNEQFF
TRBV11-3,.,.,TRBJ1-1,TGTGCCAGCAGCTTAGATAATTGGCACACTGAAGCTTTCTTT,CASSLDNWHTEAFF